This T cell receptor beta chain appears in the sequencing data of a study of T cell responses to AZD1222 COVID-19 vaccine. Points on this clone: The antigen remains unidentified.

Libraries were prepared by immunoSEQ multiplex PCR; TCRdb keeps only in-frame clonotypes and omits some of them. The sample lists 120,000 to 150,000 clones; around 83% were seen once. From germline, CDR1 is LNHNV and CDR2 YYDKDF (reference sequence). The CDR3 consists of 14 residues. V lost 3 bases to trimming and J lost 8 bases, with 16 bases between them. Study results and limitations: Clonal diversity was possibly underestimated, and white British individuals and females predominated among donors. Among vaccine-associated CD4 TCRs, coverage spanned spike, with dominance at 160-218 and 743-854. Repertoires were collected only later (after the peak T cell response had occurred).

Sequences were derived from peripheral blood, sampled 28 days after the second AZD1222 dose. V usage is TRBV15 and J usage is TRBJ1-2, with a possible D match to TRBD1 (6 bases). The receptor's source is an adult who received the AZD1222 COVID-19 vaccine. The CDR3 region has the DNA TGTGCCACCAGCAGGTTGAGGGGGACCGGAGGCTACACCTTC. Translation: CATSRLRGTGGYTF. Complete variable domain (other parts from reference TRBV15 and TRBJ1-2): DAMVIQNPRYQVTQFGKPVTLSCSQTLNHNVMYWYQQKSSQAPKLLFHYYDKDFNNEADTPDNFQSRRPNTSFCFLDIRSPGLGDTAMYLCATSRLRGTGGYTFGSGTRLTVV.